Below are 15 T cell receptor beta chains sequenced from a single sample in a study of response to subunit inactivated influenza vaccine listed by TCRdb under 2018. Libraries were built with RT-PCR. This sample was sequenced with an Illumina HiSeq 2500. Through fastp at Q25 and MiXCR, TCRdb rebuilt clones from the public reads, retaining in-frame beta chains. One record per CDR3 amino acid sequence lists the most common genes and DNA. The table for this sample lists about 830,000 distinct CDR3 sequences; around 18% of them were counted only once. The top ten clones comprise 11% of the sample. The sample was PBMCs from blood, taken around 5 days after vaccination. The source of these receptors is a man aged 50-59 years who received an inactivated influenza vaccine. Donor details come from another sample of the same person, matched by shared clones.

This clonotype was observed a few times. The chain couples TRBV20-1 to TRBJ2-1; 11 nucleotides agree with TRBD2. The CDR3 runs to 14 residues. Germline V gene lookup returns CDR1 DFQATT and CDR2 SNEGSKA (reference sequence). V gave up 5 bases and J gave up 8 bases; unmatched junction bases: 8. CDR3 sequence: CSAQGTSGIDEQFF. In DNA, the CDR3 is TGCAGTGCTCAAGGGACTAGCGGAATCGATGAGCAGTTCTTC.

This clonotype turned up a few times. The V call is TRBV20-1, the J call TRBJ2-5, with TRBD2 matching 7 bases. The junction had 9 bases not matched to a gene; V was cut back by 6 bases and J by 2 bases. Germline values: CDR1 DFQATT, CDR2 SNEGSKA (reference sequence). The CDR3 contains 14 residues. CDR3 bases: TGCAGTGCCGCCAACCGGGGGGATCAAGAGACCCAGTACTTC. Translating gives CSAANRGDQETQYF.

The chain joins TRBV3-1 to TRBJ2-7, with a tentative D call TRBD2 (6 bases). The CDR3 runs 15 residues. V lost 3 bases and J lost 3, with 15 bases in between. Germline CDR1 is LGHDT and CDR2 is YNNKEL (reference sequence). DNA for the CDR3: TGTGCCAGCAGCCAGAGCGTTGTAGCGGTCTACGAGCAGTACTTC. Its translation: CASSQSVVAVYEQYF.

This clonotype occurred many times. V usage is TRBV20-1 and J usage is TRBJ1-1, with D possibly matching TRBD1 (6 bases). The ends were cut back, 0 bases at V and 5 bases at J, with 13 bases in the middle. This CDR3 region has 14 residues. The germline gives CDR1 DFQATT, CDR2 SNEGSKA (reference sequence). The CDR3 DNA sequence: TGCAGTGCTAGAGATTGGGTACAGGGAACTGAAGCTTTCTTT. Residues: CSARDWVQGTEAFF.

This rearrangement joins TRBV12-3 or TRBV12-4 to TRBJ1-2; D is possibly TRBD1 (5 bases). There are 13 residues in the CDR3. V gave up 6 bases and J gave up 5 bases, with 13 bases separating them. Here the CDR3 reads CASSPGRVYGYTF. The DNA for the CDR3 is TGTGCCAGCAGCCCAGGGAGGGTGTATGGCTACACCTTC.

The V and J genes are TRBV12-3 or TRBV12-4 and TRBJ2-6, with D perhaps being TRBD1 or TRBD2 (7 bases each). Trimming pared 10 bases from V and 0 bases from J, leaving 16 bases between. The CDR3 runs 16 residues. The CDR3 loop is CAMRGGGNSGANVLTF. As DNA, the CDR3 is TGTGCCATGAGGGGAGGGGGCAACTCTGGGGCCAACGTCCTGACTTTC.

The J gene is TRBJ2-5, the V gene TRBV5-1; possibly TRBD1 for D (5 bases). V was pared by 9 bases and J by 0 bases, with 12 bases between. The CDR3 length is 13 residues. Germline V gives CDR1 SGHRS, CDR2 YFSETQ. The chain's CDR3 is CATQGSDQETQYF. The CDR3 DNA reads TGCGCCACCCAGGGCTCTGACCAAGAGACCCAGTACTTC.

CDR3 loop: CSARVSGTVETQYF. The CDR3 DNA reads as TGCAGTGCTAGGGTTTCGGGGACTGTGGAGACCCAGTACTTC. The genes are TRBV20-1 and TRBJ2-5, with D tentatively TRBD2 (6 bases). Trimming shortened V by 3 bases and J by 5 bases, and 16 bases separated the two germline ends. This CDR3 spans 14 amino acids. Germline V gene data show CDR1 as DFQATT and CDR2 as SNEGSKA (reference sequence).

This clonotype was counted a few times. This chain links TRBV7-8 with TRBJ2-1; weak D call: TRBD2 (5 bases). The V end was cut by 2 bases, the J end by 2 bases, with 10 bases between. The CDR3 spans 15 residues. Germline V gives CDR1 SGHVS, CDR2 FQNEAQ. Here the CDR3 DNA reads TGTGCCAGCAGCTTACAGCGGATACCCTACAATGAGCAGTTCTTC. Protein: CASSLQRIPYNEQFF.

This clonotype was seen a handful of times. This sequence joins TRBV4-3 and TRBJ2-5; either TRBD1 or TRBD2 may fit D (6 bases each). Per germline, CDR1 LGHNA and CDR2 YSLEER. Between the trimmed V and J ends, which lost 4 bases and 5 bases, there was a span of 14 bases. The CDR3 spans 14 residues. Written as DNA, the CDR3 is TGCGCCAGCAGCCGATGGGGGGCCGGGGAGACCCAGTACTTC. Translating gives CASSRWGAGETQYF.

This clonotype has only a few counts. The V call is TRBV12-3 or TRBV12-4, the J call TRBJ1-1, with D unresolved. The length of the CDR3 is 14 residues. The germline V and J ends were trimmed by 6 bases and 4 bases, with 15 bases remaining between them. Here the CDR3 DNA reads TGTGCCAGCAGCCTAAAGAGGGTGGGCACTGAAGCTTTCTTT. It translates to CASSLKRVGTEAFF.

This chain links TRBV20-1 with TRBJ1-2, with no clear D. Germline lookup yields CDR1 DFQATT and CDR2 SNEGSKA (reference sequence). The V gene lost 2 bases and the J gene lost 2 bases, with 9 bases spanning the gap. CDR3 length: 13 amino acids. CDR3 sequence: CSARPFDNYGYTF. In nucleotides, the CDR3 is TGCAGTGCTAGACCGTTTGACAACTATGGCTACACCTTC.

V is TRBV28 and J is TRBJ1-1; D not resolved. V lost 2 bases and J 7 bases, leaving 20 bases between the germline ends. Germline lookup yields CDR1 MDHEN and CDR2 SYDVKM. CDR3 length: 16 amino acids. The CDR3 DNA follows: TGTGCCAGCAGTTTAAATGGTTTTTTATGGGAAGGTGAAGCTTTCTTT. Translation gives CASSLNGFLWEGEAFF.

V and J are TRBV27 and TRBJ2-6, with 9 bases matching TRBD1. V lost 5 bases and J lost 4; bases outside the gene matches: 6. Germline CDR1 is MNHEY and CDR2 is SMNVEV (reference sequence). The CDR3 extends over 16 amino acids. The CDR3 spells CASSHGQGIGANVLTF. Written as DNA, the CDR3 is TGTGCCAGCAGTCATGGACAGGGGATCGGGGCCAACGTCCTGACTTTC. Full variable domain (rest looked up from reference TRBV27 and TRBJ2-6): EAQVTQNPRYLITVTGKKLTVTCSQNMNHEYMSWYRQDPGLGLRQIYYSMNVEVTDKGDVPEGYKVSRKEKRNFPLILESPSPNQTSLYFCASSHGQGIGANVLTFGAGSRLTVL.

The sample holds many counts of this clonotype. This chain links TRBV20-1 with TRBJ1-4; no reliable D call. Trimming left V 1 base short and J 7 bases short, with 16 bases between. Germline V lookup: CDR1 DFQATT, CDR2 SNEGSKA (reference sequence). The CDR3 totals 15 residues. DNA of the CDR3: TGCAGTGCTAGAGCTGTCTGGCCAGCGCCTGAAAAACTGTTTTTT. Amino acid sequence: CSARAVWPAPEKLFF.